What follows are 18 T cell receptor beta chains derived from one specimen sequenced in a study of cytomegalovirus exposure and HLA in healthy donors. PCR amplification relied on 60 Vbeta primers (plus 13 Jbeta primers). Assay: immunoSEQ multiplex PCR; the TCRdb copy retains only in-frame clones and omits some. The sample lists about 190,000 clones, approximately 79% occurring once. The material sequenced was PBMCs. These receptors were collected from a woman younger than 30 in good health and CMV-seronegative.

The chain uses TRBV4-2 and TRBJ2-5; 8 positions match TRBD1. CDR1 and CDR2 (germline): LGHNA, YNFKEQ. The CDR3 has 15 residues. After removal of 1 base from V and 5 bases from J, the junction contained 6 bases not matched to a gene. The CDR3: CASSQGDRQWETQYF. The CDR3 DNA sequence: TGTGCCAGCAGCCAAGGGGACAGGCAGTGGGAGACCCAGTACTTC.

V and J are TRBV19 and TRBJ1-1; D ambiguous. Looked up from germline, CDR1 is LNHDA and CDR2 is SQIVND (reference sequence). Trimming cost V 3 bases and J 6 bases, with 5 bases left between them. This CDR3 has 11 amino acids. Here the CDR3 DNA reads TGTGCCAGTAGTATTACAGCTGAAGCTTTCTTT. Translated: CASSITAEAFF.

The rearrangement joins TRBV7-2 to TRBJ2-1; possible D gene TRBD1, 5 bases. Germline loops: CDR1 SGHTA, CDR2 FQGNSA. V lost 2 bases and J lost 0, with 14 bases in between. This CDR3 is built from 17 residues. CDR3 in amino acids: CASSLTPTGYSYNEQFF. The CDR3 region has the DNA TGTGCCAGCAGCTTAACCCCTACAGGTTACTCCTACAATGAGCAGTTCTTC. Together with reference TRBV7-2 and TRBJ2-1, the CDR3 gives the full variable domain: GAGVSQSPSNKVTEKGKDVELRCDPISGHTALYWYRQSLGQGLEFLIYFQGNSAPDKSGLPSDRFSAERTGGSVSTLTIQRTQQEDSAVYLCASSLTPTGYSYNEQFFGPGTRLTVL.

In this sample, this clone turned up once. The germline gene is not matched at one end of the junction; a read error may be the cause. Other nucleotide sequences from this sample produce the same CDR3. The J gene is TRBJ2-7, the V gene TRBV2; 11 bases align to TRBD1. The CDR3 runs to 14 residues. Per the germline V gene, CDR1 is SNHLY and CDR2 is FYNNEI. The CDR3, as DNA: TGTGCAAGCAGACTCGGGACAGGGGGCTACGAGCAGTACTTC. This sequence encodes CASRLGTGGYEQYF.

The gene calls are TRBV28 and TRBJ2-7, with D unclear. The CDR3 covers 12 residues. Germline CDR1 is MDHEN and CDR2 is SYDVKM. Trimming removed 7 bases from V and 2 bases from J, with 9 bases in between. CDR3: CASTSQAYEQYF. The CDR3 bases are TGTGCCAGCACCTCCCAGGCCTACGAGCAGTACTTC.

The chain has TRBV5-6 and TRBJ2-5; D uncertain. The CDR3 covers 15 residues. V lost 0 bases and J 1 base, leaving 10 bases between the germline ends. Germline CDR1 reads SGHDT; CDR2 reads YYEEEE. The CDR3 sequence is CASSLVSVSQETQYF. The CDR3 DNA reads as TGTGCCAGCAGCTTGGTGTCGGTCTCCCAAGAGACCCAGTACTTC.

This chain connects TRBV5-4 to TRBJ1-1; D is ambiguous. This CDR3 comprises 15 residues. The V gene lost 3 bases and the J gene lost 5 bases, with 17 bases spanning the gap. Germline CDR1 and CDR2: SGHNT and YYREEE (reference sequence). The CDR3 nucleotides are TGTGCCAGCAGCTCCAATCCGGCGGTTCGGACTGAAGCTTTCTTT. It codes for CASSSNPAVRTEAFF.

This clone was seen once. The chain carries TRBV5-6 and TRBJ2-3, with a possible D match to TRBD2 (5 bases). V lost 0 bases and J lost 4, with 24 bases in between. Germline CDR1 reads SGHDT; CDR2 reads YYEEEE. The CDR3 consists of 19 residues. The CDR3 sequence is CASSLDGFNTYEGADTQYF. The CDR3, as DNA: TGTGCCAGCAGCTTGGACGGATTCAACACCTACGAGGGAGCAGATACGCAGTATTTT. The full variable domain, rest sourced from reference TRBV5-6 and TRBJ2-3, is DAGVTQSPTHLIKTRGQQVTLRCSPKSGHDTVSWYQQALGQGPQFIFQYYEEEERQRGNFPDRFSGHQFPNYSSELNVNALLLGDSALYLCASSLDGFNTYEGADTQYFGPGTRLTVL.

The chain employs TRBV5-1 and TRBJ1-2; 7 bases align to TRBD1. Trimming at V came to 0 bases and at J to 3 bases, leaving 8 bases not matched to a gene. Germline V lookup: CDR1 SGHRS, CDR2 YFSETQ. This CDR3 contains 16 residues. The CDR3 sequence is CASSLVGGQTDYGYTF. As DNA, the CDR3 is TGCGCCAGCAGCTTGGTCGGGGGACAGACCGACTATGGCTACACCTTC.

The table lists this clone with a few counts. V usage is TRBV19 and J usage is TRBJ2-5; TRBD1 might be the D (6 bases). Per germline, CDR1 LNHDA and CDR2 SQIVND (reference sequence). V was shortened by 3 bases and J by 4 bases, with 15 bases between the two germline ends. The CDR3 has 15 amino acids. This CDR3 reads CASSMDSNLLETQYF. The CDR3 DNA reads TGTGCCAGTAGTATGGACAGTAACCTTTTAGAGACCCAGTACTTC.

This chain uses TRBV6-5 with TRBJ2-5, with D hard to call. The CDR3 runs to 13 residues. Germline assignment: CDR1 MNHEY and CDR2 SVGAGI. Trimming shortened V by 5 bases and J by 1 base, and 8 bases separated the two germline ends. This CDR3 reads CASSAEIQETQYF. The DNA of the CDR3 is TGTGCCAGCAGTGCGGAGATCCAAGAGACCCAGTACTTC.

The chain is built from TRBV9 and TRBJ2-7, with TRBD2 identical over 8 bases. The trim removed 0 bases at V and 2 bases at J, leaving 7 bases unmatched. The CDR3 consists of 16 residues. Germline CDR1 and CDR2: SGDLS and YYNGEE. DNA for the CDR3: TGTGCCAGCAGCGTAGGTATTAGCGGGACGCCCTACGAGCAGTACTTC. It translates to CASSVGISGTPYEQYF.

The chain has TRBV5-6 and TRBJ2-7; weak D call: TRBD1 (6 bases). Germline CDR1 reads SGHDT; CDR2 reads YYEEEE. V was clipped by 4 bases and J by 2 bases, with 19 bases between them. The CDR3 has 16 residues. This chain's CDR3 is CASSQGPGGGAYEQYF. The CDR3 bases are TGTGCCAGCAGCCAGGGGCCAGGCGGCGGAGCCTACGAGCAGTACTTC.

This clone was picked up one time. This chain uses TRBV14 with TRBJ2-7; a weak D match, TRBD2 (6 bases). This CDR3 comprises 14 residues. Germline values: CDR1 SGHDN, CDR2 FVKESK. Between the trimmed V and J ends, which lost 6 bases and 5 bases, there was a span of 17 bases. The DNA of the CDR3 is TGTGCCAGCAGAAAACTAGCAAATTCCCACGAGCAGTACTTC. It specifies CASRKLANSHEQYF.

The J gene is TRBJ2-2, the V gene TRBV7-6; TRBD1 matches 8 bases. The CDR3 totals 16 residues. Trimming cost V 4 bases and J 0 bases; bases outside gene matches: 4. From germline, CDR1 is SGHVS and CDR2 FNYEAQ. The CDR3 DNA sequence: TGTGCCAGCAGCTCCTCAGGGGGCGCGAACACCGGGGAGCTGTTTTTT. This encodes CASSSSGGANTGELFF. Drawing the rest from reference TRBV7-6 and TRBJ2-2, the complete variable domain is GAGVSQSPRYKVTKRGQDVALRCDPISGHVSLYWYRQALGQGPEFLTYFNYEAQQDKSGLPNDRFSAERPEGSISTLTIQRTEQRDSAMYRCASSSSGGANTGELFFGEGSRLTVL.

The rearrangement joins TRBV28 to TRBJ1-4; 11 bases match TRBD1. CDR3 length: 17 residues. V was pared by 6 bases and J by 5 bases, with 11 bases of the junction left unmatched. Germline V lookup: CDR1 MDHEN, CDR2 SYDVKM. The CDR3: CASSSPDRGLWNEKLFF. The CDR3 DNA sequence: TGTGCCAGCAGCTCCCCGGACAGGGGGCTATGGAATGAAAAACTGTTTTTT.

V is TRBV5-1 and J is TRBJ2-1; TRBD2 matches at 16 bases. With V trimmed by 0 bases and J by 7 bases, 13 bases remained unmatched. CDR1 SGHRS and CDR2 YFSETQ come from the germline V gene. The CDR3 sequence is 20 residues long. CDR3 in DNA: TGCGCCAGCAGCTTGGAAGCCGGGACTAGCGGGAGGGCGAGTTTTAATGAGCAGTTCTTC. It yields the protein CASSLEAGTSGRASFNEQFF.

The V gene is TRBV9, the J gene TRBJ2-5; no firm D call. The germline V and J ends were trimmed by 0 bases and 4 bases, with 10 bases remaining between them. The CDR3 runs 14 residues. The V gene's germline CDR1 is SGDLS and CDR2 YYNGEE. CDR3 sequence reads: CASSVGSGLETQYF. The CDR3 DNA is TGTGCCAGCAGCGTAGGTTCGGGTTTAGAGACCCAGTACTTC.